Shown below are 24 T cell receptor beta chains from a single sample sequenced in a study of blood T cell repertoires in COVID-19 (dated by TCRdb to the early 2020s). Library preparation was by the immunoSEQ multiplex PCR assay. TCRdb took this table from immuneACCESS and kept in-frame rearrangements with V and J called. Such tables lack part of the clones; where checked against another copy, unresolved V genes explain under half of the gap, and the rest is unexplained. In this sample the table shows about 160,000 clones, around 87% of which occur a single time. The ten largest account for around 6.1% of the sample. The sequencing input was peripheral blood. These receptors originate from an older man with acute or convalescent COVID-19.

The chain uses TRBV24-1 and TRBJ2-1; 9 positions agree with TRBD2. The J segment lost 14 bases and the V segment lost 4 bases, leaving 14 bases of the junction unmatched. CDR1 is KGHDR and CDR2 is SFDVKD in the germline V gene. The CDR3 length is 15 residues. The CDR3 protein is CATSDPGTSLAAKFF. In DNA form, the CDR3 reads TGTGCCACCAGTGACCCCGGGACTAGCCTGGCCGCAAAGTTCTTC.

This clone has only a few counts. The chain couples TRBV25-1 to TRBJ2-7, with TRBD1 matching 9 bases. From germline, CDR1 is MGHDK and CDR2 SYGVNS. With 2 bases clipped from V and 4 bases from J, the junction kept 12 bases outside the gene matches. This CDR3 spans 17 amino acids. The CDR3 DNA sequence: TGTGCCAGCAGTGAAGACGGTAGGGGGACAGGGCAATACGAGCAGTACTTC. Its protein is CASSEDGRGTGQYEQYF.

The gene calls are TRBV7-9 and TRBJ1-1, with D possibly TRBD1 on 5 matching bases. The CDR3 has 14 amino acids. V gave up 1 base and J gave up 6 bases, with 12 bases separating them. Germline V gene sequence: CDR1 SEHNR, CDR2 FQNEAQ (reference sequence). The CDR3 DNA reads TGTGCCAGCAGCTTAGGCCCGGGAGGGGCTGAAGCTTTCTTT. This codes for CASSLGPGGAEAFF. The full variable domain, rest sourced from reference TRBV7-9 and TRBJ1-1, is DTGVSQNPRHKITKRGQNVTFRCDPISEHNRLYWYRQTLGQGPEFLTYFQNEAQLEKSRLLSDRFSAERPKGSFSTLEIQRTEQGDSAMYLCASSLGPGGAEAFFGQGTRLTVV.

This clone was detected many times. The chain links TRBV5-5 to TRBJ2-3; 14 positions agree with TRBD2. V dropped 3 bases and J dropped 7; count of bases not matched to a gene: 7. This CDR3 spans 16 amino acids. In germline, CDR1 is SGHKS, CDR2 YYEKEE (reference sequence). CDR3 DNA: TGTGCCAGCAGCTCGGGACTAGCGGGGGTGGTGAATACGCAGTATTTT. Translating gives CASSSGLAGVVNTQYF.

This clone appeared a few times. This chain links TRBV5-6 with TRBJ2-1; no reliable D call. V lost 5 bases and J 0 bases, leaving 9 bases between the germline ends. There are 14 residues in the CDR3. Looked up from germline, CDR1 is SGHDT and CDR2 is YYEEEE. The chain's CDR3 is CASSSRVSYNEQFF. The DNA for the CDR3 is TGTGCCAGCAGTTCCCGGGTCTCCTACAATGAGCAGTTCTTC.

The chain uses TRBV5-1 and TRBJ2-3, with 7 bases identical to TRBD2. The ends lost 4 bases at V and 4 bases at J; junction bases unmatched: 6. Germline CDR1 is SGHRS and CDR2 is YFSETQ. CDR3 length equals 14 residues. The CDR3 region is CASSARTSADTQYF. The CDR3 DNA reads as TGCGCCAGCAGCGCCCGCACTAGCGCAGATACGCAGTATTTT.

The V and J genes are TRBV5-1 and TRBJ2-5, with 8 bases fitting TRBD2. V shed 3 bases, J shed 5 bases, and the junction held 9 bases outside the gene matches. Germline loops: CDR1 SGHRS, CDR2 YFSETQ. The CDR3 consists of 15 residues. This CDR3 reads CASSSGGRFEETQYF. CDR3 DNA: TGCGCCAGCAGCTCGGGCGGGAGGTTTGAGGAGACCCAGTACTTC.

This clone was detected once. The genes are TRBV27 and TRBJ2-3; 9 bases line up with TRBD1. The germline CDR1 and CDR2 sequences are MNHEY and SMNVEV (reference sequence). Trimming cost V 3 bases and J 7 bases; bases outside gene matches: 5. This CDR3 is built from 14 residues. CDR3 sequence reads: CASSLSGTGYTQYF. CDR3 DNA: TGTGCCAGCAGTTTGTCCGGGACAGGGTATACGCAGTATTTT.

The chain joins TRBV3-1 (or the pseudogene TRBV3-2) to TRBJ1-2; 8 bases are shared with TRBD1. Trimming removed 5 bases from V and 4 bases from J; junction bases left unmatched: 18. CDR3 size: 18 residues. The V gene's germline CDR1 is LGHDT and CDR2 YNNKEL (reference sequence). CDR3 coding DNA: TGTGCCAGCAGCTGGCGCCCAGGACTGACAGGGGTCGGCTATGGCTACACCTTC. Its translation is CASSWRPGLTGVGYGYTF.

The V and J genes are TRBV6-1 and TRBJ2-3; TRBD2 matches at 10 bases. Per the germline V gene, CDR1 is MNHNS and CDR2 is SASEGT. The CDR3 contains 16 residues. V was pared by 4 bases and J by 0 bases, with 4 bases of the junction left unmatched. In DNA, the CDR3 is TGTGCCAGCAGTGTTAAAGCGGGGGGGAGCACAGATACGCAGTATTTT. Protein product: CASSVKAGGSTDTQYF.

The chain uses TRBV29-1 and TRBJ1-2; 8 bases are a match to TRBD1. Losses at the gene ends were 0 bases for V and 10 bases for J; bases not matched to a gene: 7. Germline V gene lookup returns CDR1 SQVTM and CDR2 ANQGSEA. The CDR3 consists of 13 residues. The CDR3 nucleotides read TGCAGCGTTGAAGATTGGTGGACAGGGACCTACACCTTC. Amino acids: CSVEDWWTGTYTF.

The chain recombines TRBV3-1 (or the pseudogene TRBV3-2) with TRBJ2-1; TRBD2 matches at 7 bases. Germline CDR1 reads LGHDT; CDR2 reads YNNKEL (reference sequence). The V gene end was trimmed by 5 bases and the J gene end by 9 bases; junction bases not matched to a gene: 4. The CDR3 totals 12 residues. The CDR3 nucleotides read TGTGCCAGCAGCTCGACTAGCTCTGAGCAGTTCTTC. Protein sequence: CASSSTSSEQFF.

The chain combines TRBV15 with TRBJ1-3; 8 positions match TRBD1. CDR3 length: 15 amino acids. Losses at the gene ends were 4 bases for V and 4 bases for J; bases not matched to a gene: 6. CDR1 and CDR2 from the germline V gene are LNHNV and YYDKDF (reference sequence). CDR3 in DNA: TGTGCCACCAGCACGGAGACAGGGGTCGGAAACACCATATATTTT. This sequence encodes CATSTETGVGNTIYF.

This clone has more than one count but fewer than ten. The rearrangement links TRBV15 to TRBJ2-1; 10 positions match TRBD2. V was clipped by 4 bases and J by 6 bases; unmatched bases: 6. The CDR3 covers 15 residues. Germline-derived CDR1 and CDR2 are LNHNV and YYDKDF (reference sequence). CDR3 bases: TGTGCCACCAGCATTAGCGGGAGGTTTGGCAATGAGCAGTTCTTC. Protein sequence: CATSISGRFGNEQFF.

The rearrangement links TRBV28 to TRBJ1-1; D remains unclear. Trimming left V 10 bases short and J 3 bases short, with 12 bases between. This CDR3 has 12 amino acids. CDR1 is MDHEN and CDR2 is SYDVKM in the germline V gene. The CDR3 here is CATYPQYTEAFF. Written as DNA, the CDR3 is TGTGCCACATACCCTCAGTACACTGAAGCTTTCTTT.

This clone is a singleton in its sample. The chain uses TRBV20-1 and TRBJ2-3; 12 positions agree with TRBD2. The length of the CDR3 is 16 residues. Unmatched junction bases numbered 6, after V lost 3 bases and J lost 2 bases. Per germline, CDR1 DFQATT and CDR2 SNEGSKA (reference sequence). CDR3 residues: CSASPASGGDTDTQYF. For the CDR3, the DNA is TGCAGTGCTAGTCCCGCTAGCGGGGGGGACACAGATACGCAGTATTTT.

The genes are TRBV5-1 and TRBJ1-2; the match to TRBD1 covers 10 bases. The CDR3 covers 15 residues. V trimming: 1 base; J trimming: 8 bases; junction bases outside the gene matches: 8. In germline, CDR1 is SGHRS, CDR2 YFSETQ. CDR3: CASSLISGTGEGYTF. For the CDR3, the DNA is TGCGCCAGCAGCTTGATTTCTGGGACAGGGGAAGGCTACACCTTC.

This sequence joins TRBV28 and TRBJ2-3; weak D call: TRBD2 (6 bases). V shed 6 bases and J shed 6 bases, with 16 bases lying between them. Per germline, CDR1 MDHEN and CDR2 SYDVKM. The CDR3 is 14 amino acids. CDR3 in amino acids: CASSSGTLPDTQYF. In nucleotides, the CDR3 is TGTGCCAGCAGCTCCGGGACTTTACCCGATACGCAGTATTTT.

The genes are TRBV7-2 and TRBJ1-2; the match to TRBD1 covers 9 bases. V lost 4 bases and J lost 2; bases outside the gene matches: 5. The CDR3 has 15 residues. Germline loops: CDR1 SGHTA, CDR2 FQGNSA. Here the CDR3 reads CASSYGQGWNYGYTF. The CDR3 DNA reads TGTGCCAGCAGCTACGGACAGGGGTGGAACTATGGCTACACCTTC.

CDR3 protein: CSATTNTEAFF. CDR3 in DNA: TGCAGTGCAACTACAAACACTGAAGCTTTCTTT. The rearrangement uses TRBV20-1 and TRBJ1-1; no clear D. V was cut by 6 bases and J by 2 bases, with 7 bases left in between. The CDR3 extends over 11 amino acids. The germline V gene encodes CDR1 DFQATT and CDR2 SNEGSKA (reference sequence).

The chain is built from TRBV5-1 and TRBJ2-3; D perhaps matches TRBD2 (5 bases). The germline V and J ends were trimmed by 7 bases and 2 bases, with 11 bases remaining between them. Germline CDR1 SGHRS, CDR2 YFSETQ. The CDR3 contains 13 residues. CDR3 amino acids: CASARGYTDTQYF. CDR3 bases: TGCGCCAGCGCGCGCGGGTACACAGATACGCAGTATTTT.

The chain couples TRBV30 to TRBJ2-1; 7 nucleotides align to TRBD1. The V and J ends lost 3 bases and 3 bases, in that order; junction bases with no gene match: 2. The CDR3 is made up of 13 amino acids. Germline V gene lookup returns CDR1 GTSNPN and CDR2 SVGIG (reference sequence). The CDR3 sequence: CAWRRDSYNEQFF. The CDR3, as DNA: TGTGCCTGGAGACGGGACAGCTACAATGAGCAGTTCTTC.

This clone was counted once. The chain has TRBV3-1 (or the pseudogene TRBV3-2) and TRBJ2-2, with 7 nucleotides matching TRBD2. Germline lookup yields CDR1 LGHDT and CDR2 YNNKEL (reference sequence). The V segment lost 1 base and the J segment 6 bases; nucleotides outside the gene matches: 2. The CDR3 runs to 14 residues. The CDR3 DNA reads TGTGCCAGCAGCCAAGTTAGCGGGTCCGGGGAGCTGTTTTTT. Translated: CASSQVSGSGELFF.

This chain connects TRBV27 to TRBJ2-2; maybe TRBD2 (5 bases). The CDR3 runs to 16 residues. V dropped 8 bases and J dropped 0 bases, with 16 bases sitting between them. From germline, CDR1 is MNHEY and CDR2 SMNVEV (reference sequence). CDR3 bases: TGTGCCAGCGCGCGGGCCGTGAGTTCGAACACCGGGGAGCTGTTTTTT. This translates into CASARAVSSNTGELFF.